This T cell receptor beta chain stems from a study of OX40 agonist ivuxolimab in advanced cancers. As for the study in general: Averaging roughly 60 years in age, with a range of about 20 to 90, the cohort was approximately 83% male.

The CDR3 loop spans 14 amino acids. Germline V lookup: CDR1 MDHEN, CDR2 SYDVKM. Trimming took off 6 bases at V and 7 bases at J, with 17 bases between the two ends. The table came from immunoSEQ multiplex PCR; TCRdb's copy has only in-frame clones and leaves some out. The sample holds some 60,000 clones; about 90% are singletons and the top ten take more than 13%. The material was CD4+ or CD8+ T cells sorted from blood, obtained in a trial of the OX40 agonist ivuxolimab. The chain uses TRBV28 and TRBJ2-3; D remains ambiguous. The TCR comes from an adult with an advanced solid tumor such as melanoma, head and neck, liver or kidney cancer. The CDR3, as DNA: TGTGCCAGCAGGGATAGCAGGTCTTTGAATACGCAGTATTTT. Amino acid sequence: CASRDSRSLNTQYF.